The 20 T cell receptor beta chains below all came from one sample that was sequenced in a study of beta chain features in type 1 diabetes. The entirety of the isolated RNA underwent reverse transcription, so expressed TCRB transcripts were sequenced. The table came from immunoSEQ multiplex PCR; TCRdb's copy has only in-frame clones and leaves some out. The sample lists 130,000 to 150,000 clones, 10% seen once, with roughly 1.4% in the top ten. Sequencing input: naive CD4+ T cells from blood. Every receptor here comes from a young man in good health.

This chain joins TRBV6-5 and TRBJ2-7; 9 bases are shared with TRBD1. Germline CDR1 MNHEY, CDR2 SVGAGI. This CDR3 contains 15 residues. V shed 7 bases, J shed 5 bases, and the junction held 12 bases outside the gene matches. The chain's CDR3 is CASTRGDRDFHEQYF. The DNA of the CDR3 is TGTGCCAGCACTAGGGGGGACAGGGATTTCCACGAGCAGTACTTC.

The chain has TRBV5-4 and TRBJ2-3; TRBD2 matches 11 bases. V was clipped by 0 bases and J by 2 bases; unmatched bases: 2. The CDR3 contains 16 residues. Germline CDR1 reads SGHNT; CDR2 reads YYREEE (reference sequence). The chain's CDR3 is CASSLGGLAVTDTQYF. The CDR3 region has the DNA TGTGCCAGCAGCTTGGGGGGACTAGCGGTCACAGATACGCAGTATTTT.

This clone showed up just a few times. The chain employs TRBV7-8 and TRBJ2-1; D gene uncertain. This CDR3 spans 12 amino acids. In germline, CDR1 is SGHVS, CDR2 FQNEAQ. V gave up 5 bases and J gave up 8 bases, with 10 bases separating them. The CDR3 sequence: CASSRHLDEQFF. CDR3 nucleotides: TGTGCCAGCAGCAGACATCTTGATGAGCAGTTCTTC. The variable domain in full, with the rest retrieved from reference TRBV7-8 and TRBJ2-1, is GAGVSQSPRYKVAKRGQDVALRCDPISGHVSLFWYQQALGQGPEFLTYFQNEAQLDKSGLPSDRFFAERPEGSVSTLKIQRTQQEDSAVYLCASSRHLDEQFFGPGTRLTVL.

This clone was detected only a few times. The chain joins TRBV10-2 to TRBJ2-7, with D perhaps TRBD1 (5 bases). The CDR3 sequence is 13 residues long. Germline values: CDR1 WSHSY, CDR2 SAAADI. Trimming took off 3 bases at V and 3 bases at J, with 9 bases between the two ends. As DNA, the CDR3 is TGCGCCAGCAGTGATTCAGGGTACTACGAGCAGTACTTC. It encodes CASSDSGYYEQYF.

The table lists this clone with many counts. The chain couples TRBV18 to TRBJ2-2; D is unresolved. The CDR3 is made up of 14 amino acids. V lost 5 bases and J 6 bases, leaving 13 bases between the germline ends. Germline values: CDR1 KGHSH, CDR2 LQKENI. The chain's CDR3 is CASSNQSVPGELFF. In DNA form, the CDR3 reads TGTGCCAGCTCAAACCAGAGCGTTCCCGGGGAGCTGTTTTTT.

This clone has only a few counts. The chain has TRBV7-2 and TRBJ2-5, with a possible D match to TRBD1 (6 bases). The CDR3 spans 15 residues. Deletions cut 0 bases from V and 1 base from J, with 9 bases between. The germline CDR1 and CDR2 sequences are SGHTA and FQGNSA. The CDR3 is CASSLAGQIQETQYF. The CDR3 DNA follows: TGTGCCAGCAGCTTAGCAGGACAGATCCAAGAGACCCAGTACTTC.

This clone has a handful of counts. This chain uses TRBV6-5 with TRBJ2-4; perhaps TRBD2 as D (5 bases). V lost 6 bases, J lost 7 bases, and 19 bases lay in between. Per germline, CDR1 MNHEY and CDR2 SVGAGI. The CDR3 runs 15 residues. The CDR3 coding sequence is TGTGCCAGCAGAAACAGACTAACTATGGGGAACATTCAGTACTTC. Residues: CASRNRLTMGNIQYF.

The chain couples TRBV7-2 to TRBJ1-2, with unresolved D. Germline V gene lookup returns CDR1 SGHTA and CDR2 FQGNSA. V lost 1 base and J 4 bases, leaving 13 bases between the germline ends. The CDR3 extends over 15 amino acids. DNA for the CDR3: TGTGCCAGCAGCTTAGGTGGCGTGGGAGGCTATGGCTACACCTTC. Its translation is CASSLGGVGGYGYTF. The whole variable domain, filled in from reference TRBV7-2 and TRBJ1-2, reads GAGVSQSPSNKVTEKGKDVELRCDPISGHTALYWYRQSLGQGLEFLIYFQGNSAPDKSGLPSDRFSAERTGGSVSTLTIQRTQQEDSAVYLCASSLGGVGGYGYTFGSGTRLTVV.

This clone was found many times. The chain carries TRBV30 and TRBJ2-1, with 8 nucleotides matching TRBD2. This CDR3 region has 14 residues. In germline, CDR1 is GTSNPN, CDR2 SVGIG (reference sequence). V was clipped by 1 base and J by 7 bases; unmatched bases: 6. CDR3 nucleotides: TGTGCCTGGAGTGAGATAGCGGGGCTTAATGAGCAGTTCTTC. This translates into CAWSEIAGLNEQFF.

This clone was recorded at least ten times. The V call is TRBV30, the J call TRBJ1-5; 7 bases agree with TRBD1. With 0 bases clipped from V and 7 bases from J, the junction kept 9 bases outside the gene matches. CDR1 and CDR2 (germline): GTSNPN, SVGIG (reference sequence). The CDR3 is 15 amino acids. CDR3 DNA sequence: TGTGCCTGGAGTGTCGACCTACAGGGGTTACAGCCCCAGCATTTT. Translation: CAWSVDLQGLQPQHF.

The chain has TRBV7-7 and TRBJ2-7; 9 bases are shared with TRBD1. Looked up from germline, CDR1 is SSHAT and CDR2 is FNYEAQ (reference sequence). The CDR3 runs to 13 residues. After removal of 6 bases from V and 6 bases from J, the junction contained 6 bases not matched to a gene. CDR3 nucleotide sequence: TGTGCCAGCAGTCGGACAGGGGAAGGCGAGCAGTACTTC. Translated: CASSRTGEGEQYF.

In this sample, this clone turned up many times. The CDR3 protein is CASRATGEQYF. The CDR3 DNA follows: TGTGCCAGCAGGGCGACGGGAGAGCAGTACTTC. This chain connects TRBV2 to TRBJ2-7; a possible D gene is TRBD2 (5 bases). The CDR3 is 11 amino acids. The germline V and J ends were trimmed by 6 bases and 7 bases, with 10 bases remaining between them. CDR1 and CDR2 (germline): SNHLY, FYNNEI.

J is TRBJ2-3 and V is TRBV10-3, with TRBD2 identical over 8 bases. V dropped 8 bases and J dropped 4; count of bases not matched to a gene: 11. Germline values: CDR1 ENHRY, CDR2 SYGVKD. CDR3 length equals 15 residues. The CDR3 is CAIRGGGTPPDTQYF. CDR3 DNA sequence: TGTGCCATCCGCGGCGGGGGGACCCCCCCAGATACGCAGTATTTT.

The CDR3 nucleotides are TGTGCCAGCAGCTTACTAGCGGGGGGTACGTACAATGAGCAGTTCTTC. Translating it yields CASSLLAGGTYNEQFF. This chain links TRBV7-2 with TRBJ2-1; 11 nucleotides align to TRBD2. The germline gives CDR1 SGHTA, CDR2 FQGNSA. The CDR3 is 16 residues long. J lost 4 bases, V lost 2 bases, and 4 bases had no gene match. Variable domain in full (rest from reference TRBV7-2 and TRBJ2-1): GAGVSQSPSNKVTEKGKDVELRCDPISGHTALYWYRQSLGQGLEFLIYFQGNSAPDKSGLPSDRFSAERTGGSVSTLTIQRTQQEDSAVYLCASSLLAGGTYNEQFFGPGTRLTVL.

This clone was detected only a few times. The J gene is TRBJ1-2, the V gene TRBV12-2; the table's TRBD1 call for D was not verified on the DNA. TRBV12-2 is a listed pseudogene. This CDR3 is built from 16 residues. The CDR3 reads CASRLEMNRGEYGYTF. The CDR3 bases are TGTGCAAGTCGCTTAGAGATGAACAGGGGCGAATATGGCTACACCTTC.

The chain recombines TRBV18 with TRBJ2-5; D is undetermined. CDR1 is KGHSH and CDR2 is LQKENI in the germline V gene. V shed 3 bases and J shed 4 bases, with 9 bases lying between them. This CDR3 has 13 residues. The CDR3 loop is CASSPPVLETQYF. The CDR3 region has the DNA TGTGCCAGCTCACCGCCGGTGCTAGAGACCCAGTACTTC.

The chain carries TRBV10-2 and TRBJ2-7, with a weak D call TRBD1 (5 bases). Germline CDR1 is WSHSY and CDR2 is SAAADI. CDR3 length: 14 residues. V was clipped by 4 bases and J by 4 bases, with 14 bases between them. The CDR3 region is CASSVGPGQYEQYF. DNA for the CDR3: TGCGCCAGCAGTGTTGGTCCAGGGCAGTACGAGCAGTACTTC.

This clone was seen repeatedly, ten times or more. Here the CDR3 reads CASSVAETGGQETQYF. The CDR3 DNA reads as TGTGCCAGCAGCGTAGCGGAGACAGGGGGTCAAGAGACCCAGTACTTC. The chain uses TRBV9 and TRBJ2-5; 9 nucleotides line up with TRBD1. Germline V lookup: CDR1 SGDLS, CDR2 YYNGEE. The CDR3 length is 16 residues. V trimming: 0 bases; J trimming: 2 bases; junction bases outside the gene matches: 5.

This clone was recorded a few times. CDR3 nucleotide sequence: TGTGCCAGCAGCTTGGGAGGGGCGCGGTCTCTCACCGGGGAGCTGTTTTTT. This sequence encodes CASSLGGARSLTGELFF. V is TRBV7-2 and J is TRBJ2-2; 7 bases fit TRBD2. The germline CDR1 and CDR2 sequences are SGHTA and FQGNSA. Trimming removed 3 bases from V and 4 bases from J; junction bases left unmatched: 11. The CDR3 sequence is 17 residues long.

Many counts were recorded for this clone. V gene TRBV18 combines with J gene TRBJ2-4; TRBD1 agrees at 10 bases. The CDR3 is 16 residues long. V was clipped by 3 bases and J by 6 bases; unmatched bases: 8. CDR1 KGHSH and CDR2 LQKENI come from the germline V gene. Here the CDR3 DNA reads TGTGCCAGCTCACCGCCAGGGCGGGACAGGGGAAACATTCAGTACTTC. Its protein product is CASSPPGRDRGNIQYF.